Below, 12 T cell receptor beta chains from the same sample are listed, as sequenced in a study of OX40 agonist ivuxolimab in advanced cancers. The library came from the immunoSEQ multiplex PCR assay. Imported from immuneACCESS, the table was reduced by TCRdb to in-frame sequences with V and J called. These copies leave out some clones; in studies compared against another copy, an unresolved V gene accounts for under half, and the cause of the remainder is not known. This sample gives under 75,000 clones in total; about 89% of them show up just once. Around 2% of the sample is in the top ten clones. Sequenced material: CD4+ or CD8+ T cells sorted from blood, taken in a trial of the OX40 agonist ivuxolimab. These receptors originate from an adult with an advanced solid tumor such as melanoma, head and neck, liver or kidney cancer.

This rearrangement joins TRBV6-1 to TRBJ1-4; the D gene is possibly TRBD1 (5 bases). This CDR3 has 16 amino acids. Germline V gene sequence: CDR1 MNHNS, CDR2 SASEGT. V dropped 0 bases and J dropped 2 bases, with 10 bases sitting between them. CDR3 protein: CASSEAGGTTNEKLFF. CDR3 sequence (DNA): TGTGCCAGCAGTGAAGCTGGGGGGACGACTAATGAAAAACTGTTTTTT.

This chain joins TRBV6-1 and TRBJ2-1; D remains ambiguous. Germline assignment: CDR1 MNHNS and CDR2 SASEGT. V gave up 6 bases and J gave up 6 bases, with 6 bases separating them. The CDR3 extends over 11 amino acids. CDR3 sequence (DNA): TGTGCCAGCAGCCCCGTCAATGAGCAGTTCTTC. Protein product: CASSPVNEQFF.

This sequence joins TRBV15 and TRBJ2-7; D is unclear. The CDR3 totals 14 residues. With 1 base removed from V and 4 bases from J, the gap between germline ends came to 11 bases. The germline V gene has CDR1 LNHNV and CDR2 YYDKDF (reference sequence). The CDR3 DNA follows: TGTGCCACCAGCAGAGGTTCCTCCGGGTACGAGCAGTACTTC. It translates to CATSRGSSGYEQYF.

The chain joins TRBV29-1 to TRBJ1-1; no clear D gene. The ends were cut back, 7 bases at V and 1 base at J, with 13 bases in the middle. CDR3 size: 13 residues. CDR1 SQVTM and CDR2 ANQGSEA come from the germline V gene. The CDR3 DNA is TGCAGCGCTACTGGACGGGAGAACACTGAAGCTTTCTTT. This sequence encodes CSATGRENTEAFF.

The chain joins TRBV19 to TRBJ1-1; the D is unclear. V shed 3 bases and J shed 5 bases, with 10 bases lying between them. CDR1 and CDR2 (germline): LNHDA, SQIVND (reference sequence). The CDR3 runs to 13 residues. CDR3 sequence reads: CASSIERRTEAFF. DNA of the CDR3: TGTGCCAGTAGTATTGAACGACGGACTGAAGCTTTCTTT.

This clone has a single count. The chain links TRBV7-9 to TRBJ2-4; 8 nucleotides match TRBD2. The CDR3 is 12 residues long. Germline lookup yields CDR1 SEHNR and CDR2 FQNEAQ (reference sequence). Trimming took 10 bases from V and 5 from J; bases not matched to a gene: 4. This chain's CDR3 is CATTGGQNIQYF. CDR3 nucleotides: TGTGCCACCACGGGGGGGCAAAACATTCAGTACTTC.

This chain links TRBV19 with TRBJ1-2; TRBD1 aligns across 7 bases. The CDR3 is 16 amino acids. Germline CDR1 reads LNHDA; CDR2 reads SQIVND (reference sequence). V shed 0 bases and J 7 bases; nucleotides not matched to a gene: 11. This chain's CDR3 is CASSIETGRVSRGYTF. The CDR3 DNA follows: TGTGCCAGTAGTATAGAGACAGGGCGGGTCAGTCGTGGCTACACCTTC.

The V and J genes are TRBV20-1 and TRBJ2-1, with a possible D match to TRBD1 (6 bases). The germline V and J ends were trimmed by 0 bases and 10 bases, with 7 bases remaining between them. Germline V gives CDR1 DFQATT, CDR2 SNEGSKA (reference sequence). CDR3 length equals 11 residues. The DNA of the CDR3 is TGCAGTGCTAGAGATCAGGGGGAGCAGTTCTTC. Translating gives CSARDQGEQFF.

V usage is TRBV7-9 and J usage is TRBJ1-5; D remains ambiguous. This CDR3 has 13 residues. V was clipped by 1 base and J by 5 bases, with 6 bases between them. Germline CDR1 and CDR2: SEHNR and FQNEAQ (reference sequence). In DNA form, the CDR3 reads TGTGCCAGCAGCTTAGAGGGCCATCAGCCCCAGCATTTT. As protein: CASSLEGHQPQHF.

In its sample, this clone was seen a few times. The chain is built from TRBV7-8 and TRBJ2-7, with D perhaps matching TRBD1 (5 bases). The CDR3 covers 17 residues. Germline CDR1 and CDR2: SGHVS and FQNEAQ. V was shortened by 1 base and J by 2 bases, with 18 bases between the two germline ends. In nucleotides, the CDR3 is TGTGCCAGCAGCTTAGATCCCTGGTCAGGGCAGACCTACGAGCAGTACTTC. Translating gives CASSLDPWSGQTYEQYF.

The chain employs TRBV5-6 and TRBJ1-2, with D tentatively TRBD1 (5 bases). V was trimmed by 4 bases and J by 8 bases, leaving 15 bases between them. Germline-derived CDR1 and CDR2 are SGHDT and YYEEEE. CDR3 length: 13 residues. The CDR3 coding sequence is TGTGCCAGCAGCCCGGCCCAGGGTAGAGGCTACACCTTC. Its protein is CASSPAQGRGYTF.

This sequence joins TRBV5-1 and TRBJ1-4; the match to TRBD1 covers 7 bases. V gave up 3 bases and J gave up 8 bases; unmatched junction bases: 10. The CDR3 covers 15 residues. The V gene's germline CDR1 is SGHRS and CDR2 YFSETQ. CDR3 region: CASSSGTEGREKLFF. The CDR3 DNA reads TGCGCCAGCAGCTCCGGGACAGAGGGGAGAGAAAAACTGTTTTTT.